The T cell receptor (beta chain) under discussion was sequenced for a study of blood T cell repertoires in COVID-19. The CDR3 sequence is 14 residues long. The V gene lost 1 base and the J gene lost 3 bases, with 9 bases spanning the gap. Germline V lookup: CDR1 SGHTA, CDR2 FQGNSA. Sequencing used immunoSEQ multiplex PCR; TCRdb keeps in-frame clones, though not all of them. The table shows about 44,000 clones, with 80% to 90% occurring only once. The source of this sequence is a woman aged 35 to 49 with acute or convalescent COVID-19. The sample comprised peripheral blood. This chain joins TRBV7-2 and TRBJ2-5; D is ambiguous. The CDR3 region is CASSLDALEETQYF. CDR3 nucleotides: TGTGCCAGCAGCTTAGATGCGTTGGAAGAGACCCAGTACTTC. The whole variable domain, filled in from reference TRBV7-2 and TRBJ2-5, reads GAGVSQSPSNKVTEKGKDVELRCDPISGHTALYWYRQSLGQGLEFLIYFQGNSAPDKSGLPSDRFSAERTGGSVSTLTIQRTQQEDSAVYLCASSLDALEETQYFGPGTRLLVL.